This passage covers 5 T cell receptor beta chains from one sample sequenced in a study of T-cell memory formation after mild COVID-19. A single record per CDR3 protein comes from TCRdb applying MiXCR to the 5' RACE reads. Among around 320,000 distinct CDR3 sequences listed, roughly 19% were seen once. The source material was PBMCs or a T cell subset sorted from them (not recorded which). These TCRs come from a man between 18 and 29 years old who had mild COVID-19 (a few samples of this study predate the infection). Cell type and time point are not known.

This clonotype turned up a few times. V and J are TRBV5-1 and TRBJ2-2; D call uncertain. Germline lookup yields CDR1 SGHRS and CDR2 YFSETQ. The CDR3 has 16 amino acids. V was pared by 4 bases and J by 0 bases, with 13 bases between. The CDR3 region has the DNA TGCGCCAGCAGCCCCCCCTTGACGGCGAACACCGGGGAGCTGTTTTTT. This sequence encodes CASSPPLTANTGELFF.

This clonotype was seen repeatedly, ten times or more. This chain uses TRBV6-5 with TRBJ1-2, with a weak D call TRBD1 (6 bases). The CDR3 contains 14 residues. The V gene lost 2 bases and the J gene lost 8 bases, with 15 bases spanning the gap. Germline V lookup: CDR1 MNHEY, CDR2 SVGAGI. CDR3 coding DNA: TGTGCCAGCAGTTACGGCCCAGGGGCTCGAGGCTACACCTTC. Residues: CASSYGPGARGYTF.

This clonotype has a count of ten or more. The CDR3 sequence: CASSLDNEQFF. The CDR3 DNA reads as TGTGCCAGCAGCCTCGACAATGAGCAGTTCTTC. The chain uses TRBV7-9 and TRBJ2-1; D not resolved. CDR3 length: 11 amino acids. Germline assignment: CDR1 SEHNR and CDR2 FQNEAQ (reference sequence). V was pared by 5 bases and J by 5 bases, with 4 bases between.

V is TRBV6-1 and J is TRBJ2-5, with D tentatively TRBD1 (6 bases). Germline V gene sequence: CDR1 MNHNS, CDR2 SASEGT. V lost 1 base to trimming and J lost 4 bases, with 16 bases between them. The length of the CDR3 is 16 residues. The CDR3 nucleotides are TGTGCCAGCAGTGAAGAAACGTGGACAGTTCGAGAGACCCAGTACTTC. It encodes CASSEETWTVRETQYF.

This clonotype was recorded a few times. The chain recombines TRBV5-4 with TRBJ1-4; 8 bases match TRBD1. CDR1 is SGHNT, CDR2 YYREEE, per germline (reference sequence). The CDR3 extends over 16 amino acids. Trimming at V came to 4 bases and at J to 0 bases, leaving 5 bases not matched to a gene. CDR3 in DNA: TGTGCCAGCAGCCCCGACAGGGGCGCAACTAATGAAAAACTGTTTTTT. This sequence encodes CASSPDRGATNEKLFF. The variable domain in full, with the rest retrieved from reference TRBV5-4 and TRBJ1-4, is ETGVTQSPTHLIKTRGQQVTLRCSSQSGHNTVSWYQQALGQGPQFIFQYYREEENGRGNFPPRFSGLQFPNYSSELNVNALELDDSALYLCASSPDRGATNEKLFFGSGTQLSVL.